The 2 T cell receptor beta chains given below trace back to one sample, sequenced in a study of molecular identifiers for immune sequencing clone quantification. Using its own MiXCR run on the PCR reads, TCRdb lists one record per CDR3 protein. The table lists 600,000 to 650,000 distinct CDR3 sequences, roughly 21% of them singletons. Sample: naive CD8+ T cells from blood, with Jurkat cell RNA spiked in. Subset meaning: FACS-sorted CD8+CD4-CCR7+CD45RA+ naive T cells. The source of these receptors is a human donor in good health. Some libraries in this study had Jurkat cell RNA spiked in.

The chain recombines TRBV4-3 with TRBJ2-1; D uncertain. The CDR3 has 15 amino acids. Germline V CDR1 and CDR2: LGHNA, YSLEER. Trimming stripped 0 bases from V and 4 bases from J, with 10 bases between. CDR3: CASSQELSPYNEQFF. CDR3 nucleotides: TGCGCCAGCAGCCAAGAGCTAAGCCCGTACAATGAGCAGTTCTTC.

This clonotype was recorded at least ten times. J is TRBJ2-7 and V is TRBV2; TRBD1 matches 12 bases. In germline, CDR1 is SNHLY, CDR2 FYNNEI. CDR3 length equals 14 residues. The ends lost 11 bases at V and 5 bases at J; junction bases unmatched: 10. DNA of the CDR3: TGTGCCGTCCTCGGGACAGGGGGCTTCCACGAGCAGTACTTC. This codes for CAVLGTGGFHEQYF. The variable domain in full, completed from reference TRBV2 and TRBJ2-7, reads EPEVTQTPSHQVTQMGQEVILRCVPISNHLYFYWYRQILGQKVEFLVSFYNNEISEKSEIFDDQFSVERPDGSNFTLKIRSTKLEDSAMYFCAVLGTGGFHEQYFGPGTRLTVT.